The present TCR beta chain was sequenced within a study of T cell responses to AZD1222 COVID-19 vaccine. This CDR3 is built from 16 residues. The V gene lost 2 bases and the J gene lost 0 bases, with 11 bases spanning the gap. Germline assignment: CDR1 SGHTA and CDR2 FQGTGA. Profiled with immunoSEQ multiplex PCR; TCRdb holds only in-frame clones, not every one. The top ten clones hold about 9.3% of a sample with about 90,000 clones, roughly 88% of them seen once. The specimen comprised peripheral blood, sampled on day 0 of MenACWY control vaccination. The chain recombines TRBV7-3 with TRBJ1-3, with a weak D call TRBD1 (6 bases). The source is an adult in good health. The CDR3 nucleotides read TGTGCCAGCAGCTTAGATGGGGGGCCCTCTGGAAACACCATATATTTT. This sequence encodes CASSLDGGPSGNTIYF.